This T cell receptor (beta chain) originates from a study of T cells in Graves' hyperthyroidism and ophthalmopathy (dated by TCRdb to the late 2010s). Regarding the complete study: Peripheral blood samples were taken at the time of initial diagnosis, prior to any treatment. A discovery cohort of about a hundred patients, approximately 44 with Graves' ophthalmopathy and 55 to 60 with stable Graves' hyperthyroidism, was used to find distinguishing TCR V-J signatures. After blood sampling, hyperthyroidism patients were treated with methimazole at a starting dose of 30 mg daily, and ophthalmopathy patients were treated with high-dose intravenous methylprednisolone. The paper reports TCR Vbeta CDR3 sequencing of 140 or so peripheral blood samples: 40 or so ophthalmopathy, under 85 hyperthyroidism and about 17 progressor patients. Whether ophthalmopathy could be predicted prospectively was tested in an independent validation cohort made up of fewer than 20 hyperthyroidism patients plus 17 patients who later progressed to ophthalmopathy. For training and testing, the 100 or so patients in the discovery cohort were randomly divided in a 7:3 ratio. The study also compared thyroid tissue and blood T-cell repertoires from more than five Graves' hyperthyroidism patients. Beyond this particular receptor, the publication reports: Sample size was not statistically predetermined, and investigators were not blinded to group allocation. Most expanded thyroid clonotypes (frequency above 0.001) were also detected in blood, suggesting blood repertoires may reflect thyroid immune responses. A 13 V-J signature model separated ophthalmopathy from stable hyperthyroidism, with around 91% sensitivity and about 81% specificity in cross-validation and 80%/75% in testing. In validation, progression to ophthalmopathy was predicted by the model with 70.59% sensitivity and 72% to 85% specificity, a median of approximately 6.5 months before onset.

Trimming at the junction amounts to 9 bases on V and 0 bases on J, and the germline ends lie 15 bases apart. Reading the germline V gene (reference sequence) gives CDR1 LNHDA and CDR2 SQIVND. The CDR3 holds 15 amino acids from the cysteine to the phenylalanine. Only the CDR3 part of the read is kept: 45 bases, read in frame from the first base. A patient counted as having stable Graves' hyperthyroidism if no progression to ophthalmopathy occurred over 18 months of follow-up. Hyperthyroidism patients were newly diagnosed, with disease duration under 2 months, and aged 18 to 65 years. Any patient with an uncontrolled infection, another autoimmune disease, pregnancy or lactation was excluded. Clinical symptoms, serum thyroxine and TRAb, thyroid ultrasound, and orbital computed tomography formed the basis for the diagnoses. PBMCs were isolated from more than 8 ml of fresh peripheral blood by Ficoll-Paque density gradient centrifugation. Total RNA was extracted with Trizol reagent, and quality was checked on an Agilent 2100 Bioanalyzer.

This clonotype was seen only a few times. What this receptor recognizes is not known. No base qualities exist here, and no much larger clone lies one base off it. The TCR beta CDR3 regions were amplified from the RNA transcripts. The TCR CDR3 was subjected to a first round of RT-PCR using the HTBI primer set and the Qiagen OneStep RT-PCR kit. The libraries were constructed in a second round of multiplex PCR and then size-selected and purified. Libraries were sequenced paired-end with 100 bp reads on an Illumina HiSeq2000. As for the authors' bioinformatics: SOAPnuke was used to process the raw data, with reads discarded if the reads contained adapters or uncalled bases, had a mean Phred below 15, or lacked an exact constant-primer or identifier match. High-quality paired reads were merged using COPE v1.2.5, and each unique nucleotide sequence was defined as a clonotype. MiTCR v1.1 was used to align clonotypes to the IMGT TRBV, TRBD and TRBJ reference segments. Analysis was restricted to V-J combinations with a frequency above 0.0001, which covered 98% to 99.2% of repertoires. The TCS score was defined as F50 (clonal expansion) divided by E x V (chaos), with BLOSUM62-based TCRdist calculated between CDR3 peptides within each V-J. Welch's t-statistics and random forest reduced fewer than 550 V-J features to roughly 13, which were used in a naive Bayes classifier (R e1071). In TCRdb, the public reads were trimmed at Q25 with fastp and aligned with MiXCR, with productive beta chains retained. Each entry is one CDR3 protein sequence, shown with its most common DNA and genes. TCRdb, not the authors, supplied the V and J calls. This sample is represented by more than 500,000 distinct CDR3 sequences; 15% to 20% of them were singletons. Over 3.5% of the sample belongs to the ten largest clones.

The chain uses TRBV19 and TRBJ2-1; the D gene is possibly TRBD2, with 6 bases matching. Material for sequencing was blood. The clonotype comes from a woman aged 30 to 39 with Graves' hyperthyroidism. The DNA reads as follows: TGTGCCAGCCAGTGGTCCGGGAGCTCCTACAATGAGCAGTTCTTC. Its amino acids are CASQWSGSSYNEQFF.